This TCR beta chain emerged from a study of naive and memory T cell subsets. For blood and skin samples, reverse transcription used TCR alpha and beta constant primers. Amplification of ligated cDNA took four PCR rounds with SP2 and nested alpha and beta constant primers. TCRdb reprocessed the 5' RACE reads with MiXCR, giving one entry per CDR3 protein. Of tens of thousands of distinct CDR3 sequences listed, under 25% are singletons. This clonotype is medium-sized. Its antigen is as yet unknown. Notes on the study in general: The RNA method is potentially sensitive to activation and differentiation changes.

The ends were cut back, 6 bases at V and 6 bases at J, with 9 bases in the middle. Looked up from germline, CDR1 is MNHEY and CDR2 is SVGAGI. This CDR3 is 12 amino acids long. RNA was extracted from less than 3 ml of whole blood of healthy adults. TCR cDNA received a 3' ligated oligonucleotide that carried a UMI. Reverse transcription used DNase-treated unsorted total RNA, aiming for roughly 1 to 1,100 ng. The V gene is TRBV6-5, the J gene TRBJ2-1, with D unclear. The receptor's source is a female donor in good health. CDR3 sequence: CASSNRINEQFF. Here the CDR3 DNA reads TGTGCCAGCAGCAACCGTATCAATGAGCAGTTCTTC.